What follows are 30 T cell receptor beta chains derived from one specimen sequenced in a study of regulatory T cells in long-lasting Graves disease. The time point here: newly diagnosed GD, antithyroid drugs for less than 3 months. The TCR library used RNA extracted from PBMCs. Construction of TCR beta libraries relied on iRepertoire HTBI primers and on Arm-PCR targeting CDR3 regions. TCRdb passed the multiplex PCR reads through MiXCR, listing each CDR3 protein once. The repertoire consists of 440,000 or so distinct CDR3 sequences, with about 16% occurring once and the leading ten covering over 15%. These data also formed part of another study, on T cells in Graves' hyperthyroidism and ophthalmopathy.

Material: peripheral blood mononuclear cells (PBMCs), obtained at new diagnosis, from a patient treated with antithyroid drugs. These receptors originate from a woman in her twenties or thirties with Graves disease.

About this clonotype itself: One base away lies a much larger clone, so this may be a sequencing read error. The chain couples TRBV3-1 to TRBJ1-1; D may be TRBD1 (6 bases). Trimming took off 0 bases at V and 7 bases at J, with 15 bases between the two ends. The CDR3 runs to 15 residues. CDR1 LGHDT and CDR2 YNNKEL come from the germline V gene (reference sequence). The CDR3 region has the DNA TGTGCCAGCAGCCAAGAATGGACAGAGGCTCATGAAGCTTTCTTT. Protein: CASSQEWTEAHEAFF.

This clonotype was detected only a few times. The J gene is TRBJ2-1, the V gene TRBV10-1, with 7 bases matching TRBD2. J was trimmed by 10 bases and V by 0 bases; bases with no gene match: 3. Germline V lookup: CDR1 WNHNN, CDR2 SYGVQD (reference sequence). This CDR3 is built from 13 residues. The CDR3 sequence: CASSESPGLEQFF. The CDR3 DNA reads as TGCGCCAGCAGTGAGTCCCCGGGACTAGAGCAGTTCTTC.

Regarding this clonotype: This may arise from a read error, as a much more abundant clone is one base away. The chain has TRBV12-3 or TRBV12-4 and TRBJ2-7; D remains ambiguous. The CDR3 extends over 15 amino acids. V lost 7 bases and J lost 7, with 23 bases in between. CDR3 DNA sequence: TGTGCCAGCACCGAAAGGGATCGGTCCTACAATGAGCAGTACTTC. It translates to CASTERDRSYNEQYF.

This clonotype was seen at least ten times. The chain recombines TRBV29-1 with TRBJ2-7; 11 nucleotides match TRBD1. This CDR3 is built from 15 residues. The trim removed 7 bases at V and 2 bases at J, leaving 10 bases unmatched. CDR1 and CDR2 (germline): SQVTM, ANQGSEA. CDR3 sequence: CSAALGTGGPYEQYF. DNA for the CDR3: TGCAGCGCTGCCCTGGGGACAGGGGGACCCTACGAGCAGTACTTC.

This clonotype was picked up a small number of times. J is TRBJ2-7 and V is TRBV7-9, with D unresolved. Trimming took off 8 bases at V and 5 bases at J, with 13 bases between the two ends. The CDR3 spans 12 residues. Germline values: CDR1 SEHNR, CDR2 FQNEAQ (reference sequence). CDR3 nucleotide sequence: TGTGCCAGCCGCCAGGAAAGGAACGAGCAGTACTTC. This translates into CASRQERNEQYF.

This clonotype was recorded at least ten times. The chain employs TRBV2 and TRBJ1-5, with TRBD1 identical over 12 bases. Germline-derived CDR1 and CDR2 are SNHLY and FYNNEI. Trimming cost V 6 bases and J 6 bases; bases outside gene matches: 6. This CDR3 has 15 amino acids. CDR3: CASRDGTGGLQPQHF. Here the CDR3 DNA reads TGTGCCAGCAGGGACGGGACAGGGGGCCTTCAGCCCCAGCATTTT.

This clonotype was recorded a few times. The chain is built from TRBV10-3 and TRBJ2-7; D is unclear. The CDR3 contains 18 residues. CDR1 is ENHRY, CDR2 SYGVKD, per germline. V shed 4 bases and J shed 0 bases, with 22 bases lying between them. CDR3 nucleotide sequence: TGTGCCATCAGTGGCCCCTGGGGTAGCCCAGGTAGCTCCTACGAGCAGTACTTC. Its translation is CAISGPWGSPGSSYEQYF.

The gene calls are TRBV5-6 and TRBJ2-3; 10 bases line up with TRBD2. The length of the CDR3 is 16 residues. From germline, CDR1 is SGHDT and CDR2 YYEEEE. After removal of 0 bases from V and 4 bases from J, the junction contained 5 bases not matched to a gene. The CDR3 protein is CASSLGESGRADTQYF. DNA for the CDR3: TGTGCCAGCAGCTTGGGGGAAAGCGGGAGGGCAGATACGCAGTATTTT.

This clonotype occurred a few times. V is TRBV24-1 and J is TRBJ2-3, with 11 positions matching TRBD2. From germline, CDR1 is KGHDR and CDR2 SFDVKD. The CDR3 sequence is 16 residues long. With V trimmed by 7 bases and J by 3 bases, 8 bases remained unmatched. CDR3 protein: CATSRTSGSMTDTQYF. In DNA, the CDR3 is TGTGCCACCAGCCGTACTAGCGGGAGTATGACAGATACGCAGTATTTT.

The sample holds many counts of this clonotype. V and J are TRBV5-1 and TRBJ2-2, with 7 positions matching TRBD1. From germline, CDR1 is SGHRS and CDR2 YFSETQ. This CDR3 spans 17 amino acids. The V gene end was trimmed by 2 bases and the J gene end by 0 bases; junction bases not matched to a gene: 7. This CDR3 is CASSFRRQGANTGELFF. DNA for the CDR3: TGCGCCAGCAGCTTCCGAAGACAGGGCGCGAACACCGGGGAGCTGTTTTTT.

This clonotype was counted only a few times. This sequence joins TRBV7-9 and TRBJ1-1; D unclear. CDR1 is SEHNR and CDR2 is FQNEAQ in the germline V gene (reference sequence). The CDR3 loop spans 15 amino acids. V was shortened by 4 bases and J by 10 bases, with 22 bases between the two germline ends. CDR3 protein: CASSSTGVLDPGAFF. The CDR3 DNA sequence: TGTGCCAGCAGCTCGACCGGGGTACTCGACCCCGGAGCTTTCTTT.

The rearrangement joins TRBV27 to TRBJ1-5, with D unclear. The V gene lost 5 bases and the J gene lost 6 bases, with 14 bases spanning the gap. CDR1 and CDR2 (germline): MNHEY, SMNVEV (reference sequence). The CDR3 is 14 residues long. CDR3 sequence reads: CASSTSLGGQPQHF. The CDR3 DNA reads as TGTGCCAGCAGTACCTCTCTTGGAGGTCAGCCCCAGCATTTT.

This clonotype has a handful of counts. The J gene is TRBJ2-3, the V gene TRBV7-6; D is undetermined. V gave up 4 bases and J gave up 5 bases, with 4 bases separating them. Germline V gene sequence: CDR1 SGHVS, CDR2 FNYEAQ. The CDR3 covers 11 residues. For the CDR3, the DNA is TGTGCCAGCAGCTCAGAAGATACGCAGTATTTT. Translation gives CASSSEDTQYF.

The chain joins TRBV7-9 to TRBJ1-4, with D possibly TRBD1 on 6 matching bases. The V and J ends lost 5 bases and 3 bases respectively, with 16 bases between them. CDR1 is SEHNR and CDR2 is FQNEAQ in the germline V gene (reference sequence). The CDR3 has 16 amino acids. CDR3 amino acids: CASSQSSGVPNEKLFF. CDR3 sequence (DNA): TGTGCCAGCAGCCAAAGCTCAGGGGTCCCTAATGAAAAACTGTTTTTT.

This clonotype was picked up many times. This CDR3 reads CASSLGRINEQFF. The DNA of the CDR3 is TGTGCCAGCAGTTTAGGGAGAATCAATGAGCAGTTCTTC. V gene TRBV12-3 or TRBV12-4 combines with J gene TRBJ2-1, with D hard to call. V was shortened by 1 base and J by 6 bases, with 7 bases between the two germline ends. CDR3 length equals 13 residues.

This clonotype was seen at least ten times. The chain couples TRBV7-3 to TRBJ2-3; TRBD2 is a possible D gene (7 bases). Per germline, CDR1 SGHTA and CDR2 FQGTGA. There are 18 residues in the CDR3. Trimming removed 3 bases at V and 0 bases at J, with 19 bases between. CDR3 DNA sequence: TGTGCCAGCAGCTTCCTTAAAGGGGGACTATCTAGCACAGATACGCAGTATTTT. This sequence encodes CASSFLKGGLSSTDTQYF.

V gene TRBV9 combines with J gene TRBJ2-3; D may be TRBD1 or TRBD2 (5 bases each). This CDR3 has 16 residues. Germline V gene lookup returns CDR1 SGDLS and CDR2 YYNGEE. Trimming pared 0 bases from V and 5 bases from J, leaving 16 bases between. The CDR3 nucleotides are TGTGCCAGCAGCGTAGAAACTTTGAGGGGCCAAGATACGCAGTATTTT. Amino acids: CASSVETLRGQDTQYF.

This clonotype appeared a few times. The CDR3 bases are TGTGCTAGTGGACAGGGACCACCTTTTGAAGCTTTCTTT. Its protein product is CASGQGPPFEAFF. The V gene is TRBV12-5, the J gene TRBJ1-1; a possible D gene is TRBD1 (6 bases). The CDR3 covers 13 residues. Germline V lookup: CDR1 LGHNT, CDR2 FRNRAP. Trimming stripped 6 bases from V and 7 bases from J, with 15 bases between.

This clonotype was observed many times. This chain links TRBV6-1 with TRBJ2-5; a weak D match, TRBD2 (6 bases). The length of the CDR3 is 15 residues. Deletions cut 3 bases from V and 1 base from J, with 12 bases between. Germline CDR1 reads MNHNS; CDR2 reads SASEGT. CDR3 coding DNA: TGTGCCAGCAGTGACTTCCGGGACTTCCAAGAGACCCAGTACTTC. Protein product: CASSDFRDFQETQYF.

The CDR3 DNA is TGTGCCAGCAGCTCGAGAACAGGGGGTAGGGGAAACACCATATATTTT. Protein: CASSSRTGGRGNTIYF. J is TRBJ1-3 and V is TRBV11-2; 8 nucleotides match TRBD1. V lost 4 bases, J lost 4 bases, and 9 bases stayed unmatched. This CDR3 comprises 16 residues. The germline gives CDR1 SGHAT, CDR2 FQNNGV.

This clonotype has more than one count but fewer than ten. Mismatch with germline at one junction end may stem from a read error. The rearrangement uses TRBV20-1 and TRBJ2-3, with D perhaps assigned TRBD1 or TRBD2 (7 bases each). The CDR3 loop spans 11 amino acids. The germline CDR1 and CDR2 sequences are DFQATT and SNEGSKA (reference sequence). The CDR3 bases are TGCAGGGGAGGGGGCGGGGCTAAGACGTACTTC. This gives the protein CRGGGGAKTYF.

This clonotype was picked up a small number of times. A much larger clone lies one base from this, so it may be a read error. V is TRBV30 and J is TRBJ2-1, with 9 nucleotides matching TRBD2. J was trimmed by 10 bases and V by 3 bases; bases with no gene match: 13. This CDR3 comprises 15 residues. Germline V lookup: CDR1 GTSNPN, CDR2 SVGIG (reference sequence). The CDR3 protein is CAWRIAGAYSYEQFF. In DNA form, the CDR3 reads TGTGCCTGGAGAATAGCGGGAGCGTACTCCTACGAGCAGTTCTTC.

CDR3 in amino acids: CASSLGTGVLIEAFF. The CDR3 DNA reads as TGTGCCAGCAGTCTGGGGACAGGGGTCCTCATTGAAGCTTTCTTT. This chain links TRBV12-3 or TRBV12-4 with TRBJ1-1, with 10 bases lining up with TRBD1. Unmatched junction bases numbered 10, after V lost 5 bases and J lost 7 bases. The CDR3 totals 15 residues.

The chain couples TRBV19 to TRBJ2-1, with a possible D match to TRBD1 (5 bases). TRBJ2-5 matches the DNA end more closely, so the J call is doubtful. Germline CDR1 LNHDA, CDR2 SQIVND (reference sequence). This CDR3 is 13 amino acids long. The CDR3 DNA reads TGTGCCAGTAGTATGGACACTTGGGAGACCCAGTACTTC. Encoded protein: CASSMDTWETQYF.

The chain carries TRBV7-2 and TRBJ2-3; D tentatively reads TRBD1 or TRBD2 (6 bases each). Trimming took off 8 bases at V and 4 bases at J, with 31 bases between the two ends. Germline V gene sequence: CDR1 SGHTA, CDR2 FQGNSA. This CDR3 comprises 19 residues. CDR3 residues: CASYIGGPNWGAGSDTQYF. The CDR3 DNA is TGTGCCAGCTATATTGGGGGCCCAAACTGGGGGGCCGGATCAGATACGCAGTATTTT.

This clonotype was counted at least ten times. The genes are TRBV20-1 and TRBJ1-1; maybe TRBD1 (6 bases). The length of the CDR3 is 14 residues. The germline V gene has CDR1 DFQATT and CDR2 SNEGSKA (reference sequence). The V end was cut by 3 bases, the J end by 4 bases, with 15 bases between. The CDR3 coding sequence is TGCAGTGCTAGCAAGGGGGGCGGTGGCACTGAAGCTTTCTTT. Translation gives CSASKGGGGTEAFF.

This clonotype has at least ten counts. V and J are TRBV5-5 and TRBJ2-1, with 15 bases matching TRBD2. After removal of 2 bases from V and 6 bases from J, the junction contained 12 bases not matched to a gene. CDR1 SGHKS and CDR2 YYEKEE come from the germline V gene (reference sequence). The CDR3 is made up of 19 amino acids. The CDR3 here is CASSFRDRGGLAGGNEQFF. The CDR3 region has the DNA TGTGCCAGCAGCTTCCGGGACAGGGGGGGACTAGCGGGAGGCAATGAGCAGTTCTTC.

This clonotype came up a few times. V and J are TRBV7-9 and TRBJ1-6; the D is unclear. Trimming took 10 bases from V and 2 from J, leaving 9 bases between them. Per the germline V gene, CDR1 is SEHNR and CDR2 is FQNEAQ (reference sequence). CDR3 size: 13 residues. The CDR3 spells CATGSAYNSPLHF. Written as DNA, the CDR3 is TGTGCCACCGGGTCCGCCTATAATTCACCCCTCCACTTT.

This clonotype occurred a few times. This chain connects TRBV3-1 to TRBJ2-1; 14 positions match TRBD2. The CDR3 is 21 amino acids. J gave up 8 bases and V 2 bases, and 20 bases lay outside the gene matches. CDR1 is LGHDT and CDR2 is YNNKEL in the germline V gene (reference sequence). DNA of the CDR3: TGTGCCAGCAGCCAAAACAAATCACCTAGACTAGCGGGAGGGTCTAGGGATGAGCAGTTCTTC. It encodes CASSQNKSPRLAGGSRDEQFF.

This clonotype was seen repeatedly, ten times or more. V and J are TRBV6-1 and TRBJ1-5; unclear D gene. CDR3 length: 15 amino acids. Germline V lookup: CDR1 MNHNS, CDR2 SASEGT. V was shortened by 6 bases and J by 3 bases, with 15 bases between the two germline ends. The CDR3 is CASRSSDSINQPQHF. The CDR3 DNA sequence: TGTGCCAGCAGATCCTCAGACTCCATCAATCAGCCCCAGCATTTT.